This T cell receptor (beta chain) is from a study of blood T cell repertoires in COVID-19. Turning to the study itself: Researchers got acute and convalescent COVID-19 samples from the United States, Italy and Spain. T cells, B-cell-depleted T cells, or PBMCs supplied cDNA or gDNA.

V dropped 6 bases and J dropped 5; count of bases not matched to a gene: 8. In germline, CDR1 is MNHEY, CDR2 SVGAGI. This CDR3 comprises 15 residues. Cohorts were assigned according to the clinical history that participants reported. Only in-frame clones appear in the TCRdb table, and some are missing; sequencing was by immunoSEQ multiplex PCR. The profile shows roughly 240,000 clones, 70% to 90% of them singletons. The specimen was PBMCs or T cells enriched from blood (not recorded which). The receptor comes from a woman aged 45-65 years with acute COVID-19. This chain uses TRBV6-5 with TRBJ2-5; TRBD1 matches 11 bases. The CDR3 nucleotides are TGTGCCAGCAGACCCGGACAGGGGGCTGGGGAGACCCAGTACTTC. Translation gives CASRPGQGAGETQYF.